The 6 T cell receptor beta chains presented below share a single source sample, sequenced in a study of shared clonotypes between healthy human individuals. Positively selected for CCR7, the CD45RO-negative cells used as naive CD8 cells excluded terminally differentiated effector memory CD45RA+ cells. The method was immunoSEQ multiplex PCR; TCRdb's version includes in-frame clones alone and lacks a portion of them. The sample carries 800,000 to 950,000 clones, around 96% recorded once. Sequencing was performed on naive CD8+ T cells sorted from blood. The receptors shown here come from a man aged 25 to 40 in good health.

The V call is TRBV4-1, the J call TRBJ2-1, with 10 bases that match TRBD2. V lost 4 bases and J lost 4; bases outside the gene matches: 4. The CDR3 is 15 residues long. Germline V gene data show CDR1 as MGHRA and CDR2 as YSYEKL. The CDR3 bases are TGCGCCAGCAGCCCGGGACTAGCGATATACAATGAGCAGTTCTTC. Protein: CASSPGLAIYNEQFF.

The chain has TRBV27 and TRBJ2-3, with 14 bases that match TRBD2. The germline V gene encodes CDR1 MNHEY and CDR2 SMNVEV (reference sequence). V trimming: 8 bases; J trimming: 0 bases; junction bases outside the gene matches: 4. The length of the CDR3 is 16 residues. The CDR3 DNA follows: TGTGCCAGCGGACTAGCGGGAGGAAGGAGCACAGATACGCAGTATTTT. Translating gives CASGLAGGRSTDTQYF.

The chain couples TRBV9 to TRBJ2-7; D gene uncertain. Germline V gene lookup returns CDR1 SGDLS and CDR2 YYNGEE. This CDR3 spans 13 amino acids. V lost 2 bases to trimming and J lost 0 bases, with 6 bases between them. The DNA for the CDR3 is TGTGCCAGCAGCGTCTCGGACTCCTACGAGCAGTACTTC. As protein: CASSVSDSYEQYF.

V is TRBV28 and J is TRBJ1-5; 11 positions agree with TRBD1. Germline loops: CDR1 MDHEN, CDR2 SYDVKM. This CDR3 has 15 residues. The J segment lost 5 bases and the V segment lost 6 bases, leaving 6 bases of the junction unmatched. CDR3 in DNA: TGTGCCAGCAGACTAGGGACAGGGGGGTATCAGCCCCAGCATTTT. Its translation: CASRLGTGGYQPQHF.

The CDR3 region has the DNA TGTGCCAGCAGCTCAGCCGGGACGGACAGGGGGCAATCGGTCTATGGCTACACCTTC. Translating gives CASSSAGTDRGQSVYGYTF. The chain joins TRBV27 to TRBJ1-2; 11 bases are a match to TRBD1. In germline, CDR1 is MNHEY, CDR2 SMNVEV (reference sequence). V lost 6 bases and J lost 4; bases outside the gene matches: 19. There are 19 residues in the CDR3.

The chain has TRBV13 and TRBJ2-7; no firm D call. CDR3 length: 13 amino acids. Germline assignment: CDR1 PRHDT and CDR2 FYEKMQ (reference sequence). Between the trimmed V and J ends, which lost 5 bases and 4 bases, there was a span of 12 bases. As DNA, the CDR3 is TGTGCCAGCAGCCTCCGCCTTAGATACGAGCAGTACTTC. Its translation is CASSLRLRYEQYF.